This record covers a single TCR beta chain. Which antigen it targets is not known. No much larger clonotype is one base removed from it; base qualities were not supplied. Each sample was amplified in two independent genomic DNA replicates, using around 550 ng for blood and around 1.5 ug for tumor or normal breast. Following the manufacturer's instructions, the ImmunoSeq Intro kit was used to carry out TCRB sequencing on genomic DNA. The multiplex PCR ran for around 33 cycles using proprietary primers and spike-in control sequences for absolute quantification. Single-end 150-bp reads were used to sequence an 87-bp fragment spanning the CDR3 plus the flanking V and J genes. Seven samples, each with two replicates, were multiplexed per lane of an Illumina MiSeq using version 3.0 chemistry. The original pipeline was this. Raw data were processed with the vendor's proprietary pipeline, and both replicates were merged into a single result per sample. Clonotypes were defined as productive rearrangements sharing the V-gene family, CDR3 amino acid sequence and J-gene segment. Clonality was computed as 1 minus the normalized Shannon entropy (Pielou evenness) of TCRB abundances. T cell density was estimated as total templates divided by the number of input cells, with the number of input cells inferred from the DNA input amount. Recon with default parameters was used to estimate total repertoire diversity and clonality. Tumor-enriched clonotypes were defined as having over 0.1% abundance in tumor and at least 32-fold higher abundance than in normal breast. Not all clones reach the TCRdb copy of this immuneACCESS table, which keeps in-frame sequences only. Checked studies attribute under half of the gap to unresolved V genes and leave the rest unexplained. V and J calls and clone size are those listed in that table; D and trimming were worked out from the DNA. The sample table shows tens of thousands of clones, and about 78% are seen once. More than 5.5% of the sample comes from the top ten.

This specimen belongs to a study of early stage breast cancer tumors (dated by TCRdb to about 2017). With respect to the entire study: Of the 15 or so invasive breast tumors, 12 to 13 were found to be estrogen receptor-positive, progesterone receptor-positive and HER2-negative. Of the roughly twelve ER+/PR+/HER2- tumors, eight were classified as invasive ductal carcinomas and four as invasive lobular carcinomas. On average, each sample got about 10-fold read coverage. Across all samples, about 2.9 million templates representing approximately 1,000,000 unique clonotypes were detected.

Reading the germline V gene gives CDR1 SGDLS and CDR2 YYNGEE. From the cysteine through the phenylalanine, the CDR3 covers 16 amino acids. Of all the DNA, just the CDR3 is kept, 48 bases in frame from base 1. Trimming removed 4 bases from V and 2 bases from J; the gene matches leave 7 bases unexplained. The study profiled bulk TCR beta-chain repertoires in matched peripheral blood, tumor and adjacent normal breast tissue taken from about 15 patients with early-stage breast cancer. Before surgery, roughly 4.5-11 mL of whole blood was collected into EDTA tubes and then processed within 2 hours. Ficoll-Paque centrifugation in SepMate-50 tubes was used to isolate peripheral blood mononuclear cells. PBMCs were cryopreserved in aliquots of roughly 1.8 to 4 million cells in roughly 90% FBS with around 10% DMSO and kept in liquid nitrogen. The Qiagen AllPrep DNA/RNA Mini kit was used to extract genomic DNA.

General conclusions and limits of the study: Greater similarity was observed between blood and normal breast repertoires than between blood and tumor repertoires, and tumor was distinguished from normal in about 85% of the 16 patients when each tissue was compared with blood. Enriched TCRB sequences shared across patients were found to be mostly commonly generated sequences that were unlikely to play an important role in the tumor microenvironment. The small cohort size prevented analysis by tumor subtype. Compared with adjacent normal breast tissue, tumors had approximately 2.5-fold higher T cell density and higher clonality. Chain pairing and functional markers such as CD4, CD8 and FOXP3 were not captured by bulk genomic DNA sequencing of unsorted cells.

The sequenced material came from blood. This sequence originates from a person between 45 and 65 years old with breast cancer. The rearrangement combines TRBV9 with TRBJ2-7; 12 middle bases align to TRBD2. The sequenced DNA is TGTGCCAGCAGCTCTAGCGGGAGGGCAGATCCCTACGAGCAGTACTTC. Translated, it reads CASSSSGRADPYEQYF.